Below are 25 T cell receptor delta chains sequenced from a single sample in a study of γδ T cells in repeated Plasmodium falciparum infection. Bulk repertoires came from Vgamma9/Vdelta2+ or Vdelta2-negative gammadelta T cells flow-sorted from PBMC. TCRdb ran CATT on the multiplex PCR reads. There are about 51,000 delta-chain clones in the sample; roughly 1.9% occur only once, and around 24% lies in the top ten. The sequenced sample consisted of gamma-delta T cells from blood. The receptors originated from a pool of human donors (malaria-infected and uninfected, not separated).

This clone was detected only a few times. The protein held in TCRdb is that of a much larger clone and does not match this DNA's translation at residue 9, likely because of a read error; the protein shown is translated from the DNA. This chain joins TRDV1 and TRDJ1, with TRDD3 as a possible D gene (6 bases). The V gene lost 2 bases and the J gene lost 2 bases, with 33 bases spanning the gap. The CDR3 covers 22 residues. CDR1 is TSWWSYY and CDR2 is QGS in the germline V gene. This chain's CDR3 is CALGEALDFYWAPPRGTDKLIF. CDR3 DNA: TGTGCTCTTGGGGAAGCCCTGGATTTTTACTGGGCCCCACCACGGGGTACCGATAAACTCATCTTT.

This clone was recorded at least ten times. A single base is all that separates this from a far larger clone, so a read error is likely. Additional DNA sequences in this sample encode the identical CDR3. The gene calls are TRDV1 and TRDJ1; weak D call: TRDD3 (5 bases). TCRdb leaves out the J gene; it was filled in here by matching the DNA to germline. Germline CDR1 reads TSWWSYY; CDR2 reads QGS. This CDR3 has 22 amino acids. CDR3 protein: CALGDPWPHLLRTGEYTDKLIF. The CDR3 DNA reads as TGTGCTCTTGGGGACCCTTGGCCCCATCTTCTACGTACCGGGGAGTACACCGACAAACTCATCTTT.

This clone was recorded at least ten times. Given a far larger clone just one base away, this is likely a sequencing read error. Other DNA sequences from this sample encode an identical CDR3 as well. The V gene is TRDV2, the J gene TRDJ1, with 7 bases that match TRDD3. The V gene's germline CDR1 is GEAIGNYY and CDR2 EKD. CDR3 size: 16 residues. The trim removed 0 bases at V and 0 bases at J, leaving 6 bases unmatched. CDR3 in amino acids: CACDTVGDGDTDKLIF. Here the CDR3 DNA reads TGTGCCTGTGACACCGTGGGGGACGGAGACACCGATAAACTCATCTTT.

This clone was seen ten or more times. TCRdb shows a much larger clone's protein in place of this DNA's translation, and the two differ at residue 13, likely through a read error; the protein shown is translated from the DNA. The V and J genes are TRAV38-2/DV8 and TRDJ1; D possibly corresponds to TRDD3 (6 bases). The J gene comes from matching the DNA to germline here; TCRdb lacks it. The CDR3 consists of 19 residues. The germline V and J ends were trimmed by 5 bases and 0 bases, with 26 bases remaining between them. Germline V CDR1 and CDR2: TSESDYY, QEAYKQQN. CDR3 DNA: TGTGCTTATAGAAGCAGGGGGAGTCCGCAAACAATCGACACCGATAAACTCATCTTT. Encoded protein: CAYRSRGSPQTIDTDKLIF.

This clone was found many times. The protein TCRdb gives is from a much larger clone and does not agree with this DNA's translation at residue 18, likely a read error; the protein shown here comes from the DNA. This chain joins TRDV1 and TRDJ2; TRDD3 is a possible D gene (8 bases). The CDR3 runs 23 residues. In germline, CDR1 is TSWWSYY, CDR2 QGS. CDR3 bases: TGTGCTCTTGGGGCGATGGCCTTCCTCCATTTCACTGGGGGTCCCGCTTTGGCAGCACAACTCTTCTTT. Its protein is CALGAMAFLHFTGGPALAAQLFF.

There are a few counts of this clone. The protein held in TCRdb is that of a much larger clone and does not match this DNA's translation at residue 19, likely because of a read error; the protein shown is translated from the DNA. The chain links TRDV2 to TRDJ1; 8 nucleotides agree with TRDD3. There are 21 residues in the CDR3. In germline, CDR1 is GEAIGNYY, CDR2 EKD. CDR3 in amino acids: CACDTGEIYWGPTGGSDKFIF. Here the CDR3 DNA reads TGTGCCTGTGACACCGGAGAGATCTACTGGGGGCCTACGGGGGGTTCCGATAAATTCATCTTT.

This clone came up many times. Translating this DNA gives a protein that differs at residue 7 from the TCRdb one, which belongs to a much larger clone; a read error is likely, and the protein shown is this translation. The chain carries TRDV1 and TRDJ1; D remains unclear. Here the J gene was assigned by germline matching of the DNA, as TCRdb has none. Germline V gene data show CDR1 as TSWWSYY and CDR2 as QGS. The CDR3 sequence is 19 residues long. For the CDR3, the DNA is TGTGCTCTTTGGGACAATGAATTTCGCTGTTCCCCGTACACCGATAAACTCATCTTT. This gives the protein CALWDNEFRCSPYTDKLIF.

A word on this clone: A far larger clone is only one base removed, so a read error is likely. Other DNA sequences in this sample translate to the same CDR3. The V gene was identified as TRDV2, while no J gene was called; the DNA was not compared with TRDD3, the D call given in the table. From germline, CDR1 is GEAIGNYY and CDR2 EKD. The CDR3 length is 16 residues. The CDR3 DNA follows: TGTGCTTGTGACCCTCTACTGGGGGACCTAAAAGAAGTTCTCATCTTT. It codes for CACDPLLGDLKEVLIF.

This clone was counted only a few times. TCRdb's entry gives the protein of a much larger clone, which mismatches this DNA's translation at residue 9, likely from a read error; the protein reported here is translated from the DNA. The genes are TRDV1 and TRDJ1; tentatively, D is TRDD3 (5 bases). TCRdb records no J gene; here it was assigned by comparing the DNA to germline. CDR1 and CDR2 from the germline V gene are TSWWSYY and QGS. The CDR3 contains 24 residues. V was trimmed by 5 bases and J by 0 bases, leaving 40 bases between them. The DNA for the CDR3 is TGTGCTCTTGGGAAGGATAACTTCTGTCCCCTATTCAAGACCCAACCCTTTTACACCGATAAACTCATCTTT. Translation gives CALGKDNFCPLFKTQPFYTDKLIF.

This clone was seen many times. Translating this DNA gives a protein that differs at residue 4 from the TCRdb one, which belongs to a much larger clone; a read error is likely, and the protein shown is this translation. This chain connects TRDV2 to TRDJ3; maybe TRDD3 (6 bases). TCRdb leaves out the J gene; it was filled in here by matching the DNA to germline. CDR3 length equals 19 residues. Germline V CDR1 and CDR2: GEAIGNYY, EKD. CDR3 residues: CACGTVGDLGSWDTRQMFF. CDR3 DNA sequence: TGTGCCTGTGGCACCGTTGGGGATCTAGGCTCCTGGGACACCCGACAGATGTTTTTC.

There are many counts of this clone. With a far larger clone one base away, a read error is the likely cause. In the same sample, other DNA sequences code for this CDR3. J gene calling gave no result, while the V gene is TRDV2; the D call TRDD3 from the table was never checked on the DNA. This CDR3 is 21 amino acids long. CDR1 is GEAIGNYY, CDR2 EKD, per germline. The CDR3 DNA sequence: TGTGCCTGTGACCCCTTAAGTACCGTGGTGGGGGATACCCGAAACACCGATAAGCTCATCTTT. Translated: CACDPLSTVVGDTRNTDKLIF.

This clone was seen ten or more times. Different DNA sequences within this sample yield the same CDR3. The chain employs TRDV1 and TRDJ1, with D possibly TRDD3 on 6 matching bases. Germline matching of the DNA provided the J gene here, since TCRdb leaves it blank. Germline V gives CDR1 TSWWSYY, CDR2 QGS. CDR3 length: 20 amino acids. V was shortened by 1 base and J by 0 bases, with 24 bases between the two germline ends. In DNA, the CDR3 is TGTGCTCTTGGGGAACGGGCTTTACCTCGAAACTGGGTATACACCGATAAACTCATCTTT. This gives the protein CALGERALPRNWVYTDKLIF.

About this clone: The TCRdb protein comes from a much larger clone and disagrees with this DNA's translation at residue 15, likely due to a read error; the protein given here is derived from the DNA. The chain recombines TRDV1 with TRDJ1, with 12 bases that match TRDD3. In the absence of a J gene in TCRdb, the DNA was matched to germline to assign it here. The germline CDR1 and CDR2 sequences are TSWWSYY and QGS. The trim removed 0 bases at V and 0 bases at J, leaving 17 bases unmatched. CDR3 length: 22 amino acids. The CDR3 DNA is TGTGCTCTTGGGGAACTCTGCCCTCATCTACTGGGGGATACCCTATACACCGATAAACTCATCTTT. Translation: CALGELCPHLLGDTLYTDKLIF.

This clone has at least ten counts. TCRdb's listed protein matches a much larger clone and diverges from this DNA's translation at residue 5, likely through a read error; the protein shown comes from the DNA. The genes are TRDV3 and TRDJ1; 12 bases are shared with TRDD3. CDR3 size: 20 residues. V shed 1 base, J shed 0 bases, and the junction held 18 bases outside the gene matches. The germline gives CDR1 TVYSNPD, CDR2 GDNSRS (reference sequence). DNA for the CDR3: TGTGCCTTTATGGTTCCCTCGTACTGGGGGATACCCTTGAACACCGATAAACTCATCTTT. It encodes CAFMVPSYWGIPLNTDKLIF.

This clone was observed a handful of times. This likely came from a read error, as a far larger clone is one base away. Other DNA sequences in this specimen translate into the identical CDR3. The rearrangement links TRDV2 to TRDJ1; 11 bases align to TRDD3. This CDR3 spans 16 amino acids. CDR1 and CDR2 from the germline V gene are GEAIGNYY and EKD. Trimming at V came to 7 bases and at J to 1 base, leaving 10 bases not matched to a gene. CDR3 sequence reads: CACDLLGDTLTDKLIF. Written as DNA, the CDR3 is TGTGCCTGCGACTTGCTGGGGGATACTCTCACCGATAAACTCATCTTT.

In the case of this clone: A read error is likely here: a far larger clone is one base away. In the same sample, other DNA sequences code for this CDR3. The rearrangement joins TRDV1 to TRDJ1; 13 bases fit TRDD3. CDR1 and CDR2 from the germline V gene are TSWWSYY and QGS. The CDR3 runs to 24 residues. Losses at the gene ends were 2 bases for V and 1 base for J; bases not matched to a gene: 25. The CDR3 DNA follows: TGTGCTCTTGGGGAAGCGGTAGGAACGGTCAAAACGCCGTACTGGGGGATACGCACCGATAAACTCATCTTT. Translated, it gives CALGEAVGTVKTPYWGIRTDKLIF.

For this clone: TCRdb records a much larger clone's protein for this DNA, with a difference at residue 8 that likely arises from a read error; the protein given is the translation of the DNA. The chain recombines TRDV1 with TRDJ1; 10 nucleotides match TRDD3. V gave up 7 bases and J gave up 1 base; unmatched junction bases: 6. The germline V gene has CDR1 TSWWSYY and CDR2 QGS. The CDR3 contains 15 residues. The CDR3 DNA reads TGTGCTCTTGCAACTGGGGGATTGAGCACCGATAAACTCATCTTT. It is translated as CALATGGLSTDKLIF.

This clone was seen at least ten times. A far larger clone is one nucleotide away, so this likely arose from a read error. Other DNA sequences within the sample encode an identical CDR3. J is TRDJ1 and V is TRDV1, with 13 bases lining up with TRDD3. TCRdb lists no J gene, so it was determined here by aligning the DNA to germline. The ends lost 2 bases at V and 0 bases at J; junction bases unmatched: 27. The CDR3 sequence is 25 residues long. In germline, CDR1 is TSWWSYY, CDR2 QGS. Written as DNA, the CDR3 is TGTGCTCTTGGGGAAGGTTCGTACTTCCTATCGACGTACTGGGGGATACGCTGGTACACCGATAAACTCATCTTT. This codes for CALGEGSYFLSTYWGIRWYTDKLIF.

As regards this clone: The translation of this DNA and the TCRdb protein of a much larger clone differ at residue 8, probably owing to a read error; the protein shown here is translated from the DNA. The chain couples TRDV1 to TRDJ1; 13 bases line up with TRDD3. No J gene is reported in TCRdb; it was inferred here by comparing the DNA with germline. Per the germline V gene, CDR1 is TSWWSYY and CDR2 is QGS. The CDR3 runs to 25 residues. J gave up 1 base and V 0 bases, and 26 bases lay outside the gene matches. The DNA for the CDR3 is TGTGCTCTTGGGGAACTAGTTACTAAGGGGCTTATACTGGGGGATACGCCCGTTTGCACCGATAAACTCATCTTT. Translating it yields CALGELVTKGLILGDTPVCTDKLIF.

In regard to this clone: TCRdb's protein, taken from a much larger clone, differs from this DNA's translation at residue 4, likely owing to a read error; the protein displayed comes from the DNA. Other DNA sequences in this sample translate to the same CDR3. The chain has TRDV1 and TRDJ1, with 11 bases fitting TRDD3. TCRdb does not report a J gene; here it was assigned by matching the DNA to germline references. The CDR3 consists of 20 residues. Germline CDR1 is TSWWSYY and CDR2 is QGS. The CDR3: CALRESSYVWGIPGGDKLIF. DNA of the CDR3: TGTGCTCTTCGGGAATCCTCCTACGTCTGGGGGATACCGGGAGGCGATAAACTCATCTTT.

This clone was detected ten times or more. The V call is TRDV1, the J call TRDJ1; 8 positions match TRDD3. TCRdb is silent on the J gene; assignment here came from matching the DNA to germline. V dropped 2 bases and J dropped 2; count of bases not matched to a gene: 25. The CDR3 extends over 22 amino acids. Per the germline V gene, CDR1 is TSWWSYY and CDR2 is QGS. CDR3: CALGEGSASSSPRGDKTDKLIF. The CDR3 DNA sequence: TGTGCTCTTGGGGAAGGGTCTGCGTCGTCGTCACCAAGGGGGGATAAAACCGATAAACTCATCTTT.

This clone was seen more than once but under ten times. The protein held in TCRdb is that of a much larger clone and does not match this DNA's translation at residue 18, likely because of a read error; the protein shown is translated from the DNA. The V and J genes are TRDV1 and TRDJ1; TRDD3 matches at 12 bases. CDR1 is TSWWSYY, CDR2 QGS, per germline. The CDR3 extends over 20 amino acids. The CDR3 is CALGRGKTPWTGGYRDKFIF. The CDR3 DNA reads TGTGCTCTTGGGAGAGGGAAGACCCCCTGGACTGGGGGATACCGAGATAAATTCATCTTT.

This clone was seen only a few times. A read error likely explains why the TCRdb protein, taken from a much larger clone, differs from this DNA's translation at residue 10; the protein shown is translated from the DNA. CDR3: CALGEPSYYILFDGYWGIRVRTDKLIF. DNA of the CDR3: TGTGCTCTTGGGGAACCGTCATACTACATCCTATTTGATGGGTACTGGGGGATACGCGTTAGGACCGATAAACTCATCTTT. This rearrangement joins TRDV1 to TRDJ1; 13 positions agree with TRDD3. The J gene, missing from TCRdb, was assigned here through DNA to germline matching. Germline CDR1 and CDR2: TSWWSYY and QGS. This CDR3 spans 27 amino acids. V shed 1 base and J 2 bases; nucleotides not matched to a gene: 34.

About this clone itself: TCRdb's entry gives the protein of a much larger clone, which mismatches this DNA's translation at residue 10, likely from a read error; the protein reported here is translated from the DNA. The V call is TRDV3, the J call TRDJ1, with D tentatively TRDD3 (6 bases). TCRdb does not report a J gene; here it was assigned by matching the DNA to germline references. Trimming removed 5 bases from V and 0 bases from J, with 34 bases in between. The CDR3 is 20 amino acids. CDR1 is TVYSNPD and CDR2 is GDNSRS in the germline V gene (reference sequence). The CDR3 DNA is TGTGCCACAACTACGTGCCCCGGGGGACACGCCAAAGAGTACACCGATAAACTCATCTTT. Its translation: CATTTCPGGHAKEYTDKLIF.

This clone came up a few times. This likely traces to a read error, being one base from a far larger clone. Additional DNA sequences in this sample encode the identical CDR3. J is TRDJ1 and V is TRDV3; 8 nucleotides line up with TRDD3. Germline matching of the DNA provided the J gene here, since TCRdb leaves it blank. This CDR3 contains 17 residues. The junction had 16 bases not matched to a gene; V was cut back by 3 bases and J by 1 base. Looked up from germline, CDR1 is TVYSNPD and CDR2 is GDNSRS (reference sequence). CDR3 in DNA: TGTGCCTTACTTACCTCCGGCTTACTGGGGGGCACCGATAAACTCATCTTT. Its protein product is CALLTSGLLGGTDKLIF.